The 4 T cell receptor beta chains listed next were all sequenced from one sample in a study of blood T cells in healthy people across ages. The second PCR ran about 6 to 11 cycles with a sample-barcoded 5' primer and J-beta primers. TCRdb re-analysed the 5' RACE reads in MiXCR, keeping a single row per CDR3 protein. The sample has hundreds of thousands of distinct CDR3 sequences, approximately 30% seen once; the top ten hold about 15%. The sequenced sample consisted of blood. These receptors all come from a woman of 80 years or more in good health.

This clonotype has ten or more counts. This chain connects TRBV6-5 to TRBJ2-7; unclear D gene. V shed 2 bases and J shed 3 bases, with 11 bases lying between them. This CDR3 is 14 amino acids long. The germline V gene encodes CDR1 MNHEY and CDR2 SVGAGI. This CDR3 reads CASSYTASSYEQYF. As DNA, the CDR3 is TGTGCCAGCAGTTACACGGCCTCGAGCTACGAGCAGTACTTC.

At least ten counts were recorded for this clonotype. The chain couples TRBV19 to TRBJ2-7; the D is unclear. The ends were cut back, 3 bases at V and 2 bases at J, with 8 bases in the middle. CDR1 is LNHDA, CDR2 SQIVND, per germline (reference sequence). This CDR3 comprises 13 residues. The DNA of the CDR3 is TGTGCCAGTAGTATGAGGAAAACCTACGAGCAGTACTTC. Translated, it gives CASSMRKTYEQYF.

The gene calls are TRBV4-3 and TRBJ2-1; D call uncertain. Germline V lookup: CDR1 LGHNA, CDR2 YSLEER. Trimming took off 2 bases at V and 4 bases at J, with 6 bases between the two ends. The CDR3 has 13 residues. The CDR3 spells CASSQRVYNEQFF. The CDR3 DNA is TGCGCCAGCAGCCAAAGGGTGTACAATGAGCAGTTCTTC.

This clonotype has just a few counts. The J gene is TRBJ2-1, the V gene TRBV6-1, with 7 positions matching TRBD1. V was clipped by 2 bases and J by 3 bases; unmatched bases: 10. Germline CDR1 is MNHNS and CDR2 is SASEGT. The CDR3 is 17 amino acids. The CDR3 loop reads CASSERDRNIFYNEQFF. For the CDR3, the DNA is TGTGCCAGCAGTGAACGGGACAGAAATATATTCTACAATGAGCAGTTCTTC.